This T cell receptor beta chain was documented in a study of shared clonotypes between healthy human individuals (dated by TCRdb to 2018 to 2021). Background for the entire study: Two women and a few men aged 18 to 49 years were included in the cohort. For each donor, CD4 naive and CD4 memory were each run on three plates, CD8 naive on two plates, and CD8 memory on one plate. To estimate repertoire size and how much clonotypes are shared between individuals, the study performed deep sequencing of blood TCR repertoires from five healthy adults. Different laboratories and diverse techniques were used to prepare libraries and sequence TCR repertoires, to increase sequencing depth and limit assay-specific biases. Between about 0.8 and 9 billion PBMCs per donor were obtained by leukapheresis. The study at large found these results: Clonotypes shared by all four sorted-subset donors showed higher generation probabilities than non-shared clonotypes. Naive subsets generally had larger estimated clonotype richness than memory subsets. Because the study included only a small number of donors, the genetic and exposure-history diversity represented was limited. Even with the large sequencing depth, rarefaction of the sorted-subset datasets indicated that sequencing was incomplete. Across a few donors, around 5% of naive CD4, more than 3% of naive CD8, about 2.3% of memory CD4, and 0.4% of memory CD8 clonotypes were shared. Based on pairwise subsampling, the degree of clonotype sharing among donors was expected to be affected by sequencing depth. Sampling was restricted to blood, and TCR repertoires in tissues likely differ from the TCR repertoires found in blood.

Using the deep immunoSEQ assay, multiplex PCR amplified TCR CDR3 regions from genomic DNA. For each cell subset, the extracted genomic DNA was distributed evenly across all wells of several immunoSEQ 96-well plates, and each plate served as one replicate. Each replicate PCR for sorted subsets received roughly 0.2 ug genomic DNA, equal to roughly 33,000 T cell genomes. The purified libraries were quantified using a Qubit 3.0 fluorometer, sized with a Bioanalyzer 2100, and then quantified again using the KAPA Library Quantification kit. Each immunoSEQ 96-well plate was sequenced on its own single-read 150-cycle Illumina NextSeq 550 flow cell. As for the authors' bioinformatics: Because the immunoSEQ output held only junctional sequences and lacked quality scores, the filtering could not match the filtering applied to full-length reads. Sequences were annotated with PyIR, a Python wrapper for IgBLAST v1.9, and V/J genes and CDR3 were assigned using IMGT germline references. Reads with weak V/J assignments (E-value above 1e-6), missing CDR3, stop codons, out-of-frame junctions, or ambiguous translated residues were removed. V3J clonotypes were defined by identical inferred V gene, J gene, and CDR3 amino acid sequence. Percentage overlap between repertoires was calculated by dividing the number of shared unique clonotypes by the size of the smaller repertoire. Three approaches were used to assess repertoire richness: RTK rarefaction, the Chao1 estimator, and Recon v2.1 estimates of unobserved clonotypes. For all TCRbeta clonotypes obtained by the gDNA method from a handful of donors, generation probabilities were computed with OLGA. TCRdb holds this immuneACCESS table with in-frame rearrangements only. Some clones are missing; in checked studies, unresolved V genes explain under half, and the rest has no known cause. V and J calls plus clone size are reproduced from that table; the DNA served to infer D and trimming. The sample contains 1.5 million to 1.9 million clones, 95% to 99% of them found a single time. 0.45% of the sample lies in the top ten.

The donors were healthy, HIV-negative adults who had no recently reported acute infections or vaccinations. Every donor was a Caucasian adult living in Nashville, Tennessee, USA. CD4+ T cells were enriched by magnetic negative selection, after which naive cells were positively selected on CD45RA and the negative fraction was taken as the memory subset. Blood was collected by leukapheresis, and PBMCs were isolated by Ficoll-Histopaque density gradient centrifugation and then cryopreserved in liquid nitrogen vapor phase. Analytical flow cytometry was used to check the purity and quantity of each magnetically sorted T cell population. Each sorted fraction had its genomic DNA isolated and then quantified by UV absorbance on a Nanodrop 2000c. With regard to this clone: The specificity of this receptor is unknown. Per-base quality was not reported, and no clone a single base away is much larger than it.

Input material: naive CD4+ T cells sorted from blood. The cell subset or site label for this specimen denotes: CD45RA+ positively selected. This clonotype originated in a man under 40 in good health.

The nucleotide sequence is given as TGTGCCAGCAGCTCAGGGGGCCTAGCGGGACAAAATGAGCAGTTCTTC. It translates as CASSSGGLAGQNEQFF. This receptor chain uses TRBV7-9 and TRBJ2-1, and the D gene may be TRBD2, 9 bases matching. The CDR3 holds 16 amino acids from the cysteine to the phenylalanine. The only DNA kept is the CDR3, 48 bases in frame from the first base. Looking up the germline V gene (reference sequence) yields CDR1 SEHNR and CDR2 FQNEAQ. Relative to germline, V is 4 bases shorter and J is 7 bases shorter, with 20 bases between their ends.